This TCR beta chain was identified in a study of beta chain features in type 1 diabetes. The study, taken as a whole, reports: Moderately but significantly shorter TCRB CDR3s were found in Type 1 diabetes patients in all four CD4+ subsets.

Points on this clone: The antigen remains unidentified.

TCRB transcripts that were expressed got sequenced, as all of the isolated RNA had been reverse transcribed. Regulatory, naive and central memory T cell samples averaged about 3.57 million reads. Clones were read by immunoSEQ multiplex PCR, and TCRdb kept only the in-frame ones, dropping some. The data contain 200,000 to 300,000 clones, 13% to 15% of them singletons. Germline assignment: CDR1 SGHKS and CDR2 YYEKEE (reference sequence). Trimming cost V 4 bases and J 7 bases, with 9 bases left between them. This CDR3 is 11 amino acids long. Averaging roughly 100 mL, one heparinised blood draw was given by each donor.

The source is a woman in her thirties or forties in good health. This chain connects TRBV5-5 to TRBJ2-7; a possible D gene is TRBD1 (6 bases). The sample was naive CD4+ T cells from blood. The CDR3 nucleotides are TGTGCCAGCAGCAAAACAGGGGAGCAGTACTTC. Its protein product is CASSKTGEQYF.